This T cell receptor beta chain appears in the sequencing data of a study of early T cells in non-severe SARS-CoV-2 infection. Study background: The chains were unpaired, and the sequenced material was bulk RNA from unsorted whole blood. Study-wide results and limits: Sequences matched to VDJdb favored anti-spike CD8 responses, while private and CD4 specificities were missed.

As regards this clonotype: Its antigen is unidentified.

There are 19 residues in the CDR3. The junction had 15 bases not matched to a gene; V was cut back by 6 bases and J by 1 base. Molecules of cDNA were individually given unique molecular identifiers that were attached to them. TCRdb analysed the 5' RACE reads with MiXCR anew, one entry per CDR3 protein. The data show about 83,000 distinct CDR3 sequences, approximately 13% seen once. The chain links TRBV6-7 to TRBJ2-2, with 9 bases matching TRBD1. TRBV6-7 is noted as an ORF with a role that remains uncertain. This TCR came from an adult who was a healthcare worker with PCR-confirmed SARS-CoV-2 infection or an uninfected control (not recorded which). Source material: whole blood. CDR3 residues: CASSLPGQGLPENTGELFF. The CDR3 DNA is TGTGCCAGCAGCCTCCCGGGACAGGGTCTTCCCGAGAACACCGGGGAGCTGTTTTTT.